Described below is a single T cell receptor (beta chain) sequence and its context. The sample holds other DNA sequences that translate to the same CDR3. The germline V gene encodes CDR1 SGDLS and CDR2 YYNGEE. The CDR3 loop spans 13 amino acids. V was pared by 2 bases and J by 5 bases, with 8 bases between. The sample is drawn from a study of blood T cell repertoires in COVID-19. The repertoire was sequenced with immunoSEQ multiplex PCR; TCRdb's copy has only in-frame clones and lacks some. The profile shows 95,000 to 100,000 clones, around 87% of them singletons. The rearrangement joins TRBV9 to TRBJ2-1, with a possible D match to TRBD1 (6 bases). Specimen: peripheral blood. The clonotype comes from a woman younger than 45 with acute or convalescent COVID-19. In nucleotides, the CDR3 is TGTGCCAGCAGCGTCGGGACAAACAATGAGCAGTTCTTC. This gives the protein CASSVGTNNEQFF. Together with reference TRBV9 and TRBJ2-1, the CDR3 gives the full variable domain: DSGVTQTPKHLITATGQRVTLRCSPRSGDLSVYWYQQSLDQGLQFLIQYYNGEERAKGNILERFSAQQFPDLHSELNLSSLELGDSALYFCASSVGTNNEQFFGPGTRLTVL.